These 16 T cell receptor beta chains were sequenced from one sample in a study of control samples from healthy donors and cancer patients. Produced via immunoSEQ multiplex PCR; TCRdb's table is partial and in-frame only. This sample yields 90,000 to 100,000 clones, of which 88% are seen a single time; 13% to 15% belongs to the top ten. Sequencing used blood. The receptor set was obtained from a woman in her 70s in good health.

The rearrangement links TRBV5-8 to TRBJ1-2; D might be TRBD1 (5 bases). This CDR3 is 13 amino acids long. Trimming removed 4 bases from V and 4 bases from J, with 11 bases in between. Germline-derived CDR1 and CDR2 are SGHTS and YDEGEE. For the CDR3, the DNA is TGTGCCAGCAGCCGTCCCGGGACCTATGGCTACACCTTC. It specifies CASSRPGTYGYTF.

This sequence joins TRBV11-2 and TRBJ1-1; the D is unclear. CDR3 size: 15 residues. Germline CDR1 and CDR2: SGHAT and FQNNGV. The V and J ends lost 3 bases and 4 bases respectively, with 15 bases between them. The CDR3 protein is CASSLQPLRGTEAFF. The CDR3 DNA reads TGTGCCAGCAGCTTGCAACCTCTACGGGGCACTGAAGCTTTCTTT. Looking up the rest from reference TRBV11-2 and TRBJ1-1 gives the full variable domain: EAGVAQSPRYKIIEKRQSVAFWCNPISGHATLYWYQQILGQGPKLLIQFQNNGVVDDSQLPKDRFSAERLKGVDSTLKIQPAKLEDSAVYLCASSLQPLRGTEAFFGQGTRLTVV.

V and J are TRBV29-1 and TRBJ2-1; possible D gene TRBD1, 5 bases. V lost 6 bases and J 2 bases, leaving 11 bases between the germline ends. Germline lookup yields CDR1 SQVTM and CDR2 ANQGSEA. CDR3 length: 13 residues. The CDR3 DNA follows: TGCAGCGTCCGTGCAGGGCCCTACAATGAGCAGTTCTTC. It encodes CSVRAGPYNEQFF.

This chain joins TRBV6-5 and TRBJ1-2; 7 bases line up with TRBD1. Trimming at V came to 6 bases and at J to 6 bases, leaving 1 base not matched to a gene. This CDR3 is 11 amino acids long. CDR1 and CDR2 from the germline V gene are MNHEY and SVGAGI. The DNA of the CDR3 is TGTGCCAGCAGAGACAGGGATGGCTACACCTTC. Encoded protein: CASRDRDGYTF.

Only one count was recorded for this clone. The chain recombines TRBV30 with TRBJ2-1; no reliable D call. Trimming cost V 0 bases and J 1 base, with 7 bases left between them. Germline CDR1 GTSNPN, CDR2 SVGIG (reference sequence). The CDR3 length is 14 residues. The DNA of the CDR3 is TGTGCCTGGAGTGTTGTACAATCCTACAATGAGCAGTTCTTC. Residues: CAWSVVQSYNEQFF.

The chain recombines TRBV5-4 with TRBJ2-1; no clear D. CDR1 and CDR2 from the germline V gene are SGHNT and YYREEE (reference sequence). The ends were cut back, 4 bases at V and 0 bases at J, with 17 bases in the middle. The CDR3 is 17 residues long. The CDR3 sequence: CASSPQGVGLSYNEQFF. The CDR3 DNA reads TGTGCCAGCAGCCCCCAAGGTGTAGGCCTCTCCTACAATGAGCAGTTCTTC.

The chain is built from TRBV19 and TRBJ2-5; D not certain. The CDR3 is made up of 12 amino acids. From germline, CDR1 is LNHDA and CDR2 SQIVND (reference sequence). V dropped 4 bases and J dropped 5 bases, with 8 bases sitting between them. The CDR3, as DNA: TGTGCCAGTAGTAGGGTGGGGGAGACCCAGTACTTC. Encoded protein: CASSRVGETQYF.

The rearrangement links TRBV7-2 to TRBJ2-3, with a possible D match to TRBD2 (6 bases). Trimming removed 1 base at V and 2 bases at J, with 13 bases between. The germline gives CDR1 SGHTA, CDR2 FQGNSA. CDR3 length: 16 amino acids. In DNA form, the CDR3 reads TGTGCCAGCAGCTTAGGGGGAGGCACAGCCACAGATACGCAGTATTTT. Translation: CASSLGGGTATDTQYF.

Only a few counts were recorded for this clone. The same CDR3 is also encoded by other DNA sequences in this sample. The DNA of the CDR3 is TGCGCCAGCCGCCCCCAGGGCCTGAACACTGAAGCTTTCTTT. Translation: CASRPQGLNTEAFF. The chain combines TRBV5-1 with TRBJ1-1; D possibly corresponds to TRBD1 (5 bases). The V and J ends lost 7 bases and 0 bases respectively, with 13 bases between them. There are 14 residues in the CDR3. Germline CDR1 is SGHRS and CDR2 is YFSETQ.

The CDR3 protein is CATSSDSGNTIYF. The CDR3 DNA sequence: TGTGCCACCAGCTCAGACTCTGGAAACACCATATATTTT. The V call is TRBV15, the J call TRBJ1-3; D not certain. The germline V and J ends were trimmed by 5 bases and 0 bases, with 5 bases remaining between them. Germline V gene lookup returns CDR1 LNHNV and CDR2 YYDKDF (reference sequence). CDR3 length equals 13 residues.

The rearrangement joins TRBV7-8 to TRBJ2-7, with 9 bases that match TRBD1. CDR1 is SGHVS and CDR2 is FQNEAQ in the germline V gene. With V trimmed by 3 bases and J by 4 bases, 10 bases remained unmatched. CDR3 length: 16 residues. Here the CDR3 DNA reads TGTGCCAGCAGCTTCGCCACGGGACAGGGTTTATACGAGCAGTACTTC. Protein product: CASSFATGQGLYEQYF.

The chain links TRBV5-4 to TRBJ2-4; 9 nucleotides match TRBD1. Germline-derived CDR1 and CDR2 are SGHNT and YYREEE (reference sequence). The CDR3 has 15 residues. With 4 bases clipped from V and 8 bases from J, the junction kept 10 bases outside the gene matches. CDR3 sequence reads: CASSGDPGQGYIQYF. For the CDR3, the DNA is TGTGCCAGCAGCGGTGATCCGGGACAGGGATACATTCAGTACTTC.

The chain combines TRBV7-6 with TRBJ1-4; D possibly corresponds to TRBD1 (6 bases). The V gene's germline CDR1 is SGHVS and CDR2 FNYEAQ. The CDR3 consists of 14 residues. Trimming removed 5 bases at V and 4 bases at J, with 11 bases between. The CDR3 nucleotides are TGTGCCAGCAGCCCGACAGGCGATAATGAAAAACTGTTTTTT. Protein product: CASSPTGDNEKLFF.

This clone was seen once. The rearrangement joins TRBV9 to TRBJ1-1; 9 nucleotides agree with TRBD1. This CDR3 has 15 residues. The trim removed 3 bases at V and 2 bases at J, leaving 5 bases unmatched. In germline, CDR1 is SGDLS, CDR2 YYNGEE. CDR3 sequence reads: CASSETGGSNTEAFF. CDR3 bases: TGTGCCAGCAGCGAAACAGGGGGCAGTAACACTGAAGCTTTCTTT.

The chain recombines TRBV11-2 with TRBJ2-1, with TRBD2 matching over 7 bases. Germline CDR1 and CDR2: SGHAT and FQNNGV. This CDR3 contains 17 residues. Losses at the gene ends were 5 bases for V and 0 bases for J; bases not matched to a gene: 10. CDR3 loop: CASSPIPGLSSYNEQFF. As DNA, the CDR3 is TGTGCCAGCAGCCCTATACCGGGACTAAGCTCCTACAATGAGCAGTTCTTC.

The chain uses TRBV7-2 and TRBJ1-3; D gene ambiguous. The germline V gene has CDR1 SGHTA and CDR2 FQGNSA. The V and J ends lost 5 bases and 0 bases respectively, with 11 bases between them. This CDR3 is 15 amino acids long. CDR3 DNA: TGTGCCAGCAGCCCAGGACGGAACTCTGGAAACACCATATATTTT. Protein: CASSPGRNSGNTIYF.